The clone carrying this TCR beta chain turned up a few times. Its antigen is as yet unknown. The CDR3 runs 20 residues. V was clipped by 1 base and J by 0 bases; unmatched bases: 11. The germline V gene encodes CDR1 SGHVS and CDR2 FNYEAQ. The data are from a study of identical twins. Overall study findings and caveats: Fewer insertions marked abundant cord blood beta clonotypes; young adult naive trended weakly, memory not at all. Out-of-frame alpha sequences shared between twins exhibited an excess of low generation probability. Models underestimated how often monozygotic twins shared out-of-frame TCR alpha.

A template switching step contributed a universal primer site, while unique molecular identifiers were present in the cDNA. Each CDR3 protein is one row after TCRdb ran MiXCR on the 5' RACE reads. The table shows roughly 250,000 distinct CDR3 sequences, with 5.5% to 7% occurring only once. These data were likewise used in another study, on yellow fever vaccine responses in identical twins.

Source material: memory (CD45RO+) T cells sorted from blood. This chain connects TRBV7-6 to TRBJ2-6; 8 nucleotides agree with TRBD1. The TCR sequence derives from a woman aged 18-29 years in good health. The CDR3 sequence is CASSLVLGQGAASGANVLTF. The CDR3 DNA follows: TGTGCCAGCAGCTTAGTTTTGGGCCAGGGGGCGGCCTCTGGGGCCAACGTCCTGACTTTC.